Listed here are 21 T cell receptor beta chains from one sample, sequenced in a study of somatic mutations in cytotoxic T cells in rheumatoid arthritis. Assay used: immunoSEQ multiplex PCR; TCRdb lists only in-frame clones, some missing. The data show some 40,000 clones, under 85% seen once. Specimen: CD8+ T cells sorted from blood. These receptors were obtained from a man in his forties or fifties in good health.

The rearrangement uses TRBV9 and TRBJ2-3; 14 nucleotides agree with TRBD2. The CDR3 has 17 residues. Trimming took 4 bases from V and 5 from J; bases not matched to a gene: 9. Germline V gene lookup returns CDR1 SGDLS and CDR2 YYNGEE. For the CDR3, the DNA is TGTGCCAGCAGCCTTCGTGGCGGGACTAGCGGGAGAGATACGCAGTATTTT. As protein: CASSLRGGTSGRDTQYF.

The chain is built from TRBV28 and TRBJ2-3; no clear D. The germline CDR1 and CDR2 sequences are MDHEN and SYDVKM. V was shortened by 5 bases and J by 2 bases, with 11 bases between the two germline ends. The CDR3 is 14 residues long. The CDR3 region is CASSIIGNTDTQYF. CDR3 sequence (DNA): TGTGCCAGCAGTATAATAGGGAACACAGATACGCAGTATTTT.

The J gene is TRBJ2-6, the V gene TRBV9, with a possible D match to TRBD1 (5 bases). V gave up 0 bases and J gave up 2 bases, with 6 bases separating them. Germline CDR1 reads SGDLS; CDR2 reads YYNGEE. There are 15 residues in the CDR3. The DNA of the CDR3 is TGTGCCAGCAGCGTAGGGGGCACTGGGGCCAACGTCCTGACTTTC. This encodes CASSVGGTGANVLTF.

The rearrangement joins TRBV4-1 to TRBJ2-1, with TRBD1 as a possible D gene (7 bases). V dropped 4 bases and J dropped 4 bases, with 11 bases sitting between them. Germline CDR1 is MGHRA and CDR2 is YSYEKL. The CDR3 is made up of 14 amino acids. For the CDR3, the DNA is TGCGCCAGCAGCCTTTCAGGGGGGTACAATGAGCAGTTCTTC. Translation gives CASSLSGGYNEQFF.

This clone was observed once. The J gene is TRBJ2-7, the V gene TRBV5-1, with D perhaps matching TRBD1 (5 bases). V was trimmed by 3 bases and J by 2 bases, leaving 12 bases between them. The germline V gene has CDR1 SGHRS and CDR2 YFSETQ. The CDR3 is made up of 14 amino acids. The CDR3 protein is CASSWYQGAYEQYF. CDR3 bases: TGCGCCAGCAGCTGGTACCAGGGTGCCTACGAGCAGTACTTC.

V gene TRBV5-1 combines with J gene TRBJ1-2; maybe TRBD1 (5 bases). Germline loops: CDR1 SGHRS, CDR2 YFSETQ. Deletions cut 0 bases from V and 0 bases from J, with 15 bases between. This CDR3 comprises 17 residues. CDR3 loop: CASSLGGPDSTNYGYTF. CDR3 DNA: TGCGCCAGCAGCTTGGGCGGACCAGACAGCACTAACTATGGCTACACCTTC.

V and J are TRBV19 and TRBJ2-7; 8 nucleotides agree with TRBD1. Germline assignment: CDR1 LNHDA and CDR2 SQIVND (reference sequence). The trim removed 2 bases at V and 5 bases at J, leaving 8 bases unmatched. The CDR3 totals 15 residues. The CDR3 reads CASSIRGQGFDEQYF. DNA of the CDR3: TGTGCCAGTAGTATAAGAGGACAGGGTTTCGACGAGCAGTACTTC.

This sequence joins TRBV13 and TRBJ2-7; 7 nucleotides align to TRBD1. The CDR3 has 13 residues. Germline assignment: CDR1 PRHDT and CDR2 FYEKMQ (reference sequence). Losses at the gene ends were 5 bases for V and 3 bases for J; bases not matched to a gene: 4. CDR3 amino acids: CASSKGASYEQYF. The CDR3 DNA reads as TGTGCCAGCAGCAAGGGGGCTAGCTACGAGCAGTACTTC.

The chain has TRBV6-4 and TRBJ2-2; weak D call: TRBD1 (5 bases). In germline, CDR1 is MRHNA, CDR2 SNTAGT. This CDR3 spans 13 amino acids. V gave up 10 bases and J gave up 1 base, with 10 bases separating them. The CDR3 protein is CATSGQNTGELFF. CDR3 nucleotides: TGTGCCACCTCAGGACAGAACACCGGGGAGCTGTTTTTT.

The chain is built from TRBV5-1 and TRBJ1-2, with D tentatively TRBD1 (5 bases). The CDR3 sequence is 15 residues long. The V gene lost 0 bases and the J gene lost 7 bases, with 16 bases spanning the gap. Germline-derived CDR1 and CDR2 are SGHRS and YFSETQ. The DNA for the CDR3 is TGCGCCAGCAGCTTGGGCCGGGACCGCTTCAGTGGCTACACCTTC. This translates into CASSLGRDRFSGYTF.

This clone is medium-sized. Other DNA sequences from this sample encode an identical CDR3 as well. The gene calls are TRBV27 and TRBJ1-6; D gene ambiguous. V was pared by 6 bases and J by 6 bases, with 6 bases between. Germline V gene sequence: CDR1 MNHEY, CDR2 SMNVEV (reference sequence). This CDR3 spans 12 amino acids. The CDR3 bases are TGTGCCAGCAGCCCCATTAATTCACCCCTCCACTTT. This sequence encodes CASSPINSPLHF.

The chain recombines TRBV7-6 with TRBJ1-5; D gene ambiguous. The V gene lost 1 base and the J gene lost 0 bases, with 4 bases spanning the gap. The CDR3 has 14 amino acids. Per germline, CDR1 SGHVS and CDR2 FNYEAQ. CDR3 coding DNA: TGTGCCAGCAGCTTAGGTTATAGCAATCAGCCCCAGCATTTT. Amino acids: CASSLGYSNQPQHF.

The genes are TRBV6-5 and TRBJ2-3; D possibly corresponds to TRBD1 (6 bases). The V end lost 6 bases, the J end lost 3 bases, and 13 bases lay between the germline ends. The CDR3 is made up of 14 amino acids. Germline CDR1 is MNHEY and CDR2 is SVGAGI. This CDR3 is CASRMDSKTDTQYF. CDR3 nucleotide sequence: TGTGCCAGCAGGATGGACAGCAAGACAGATACGCAGTATTTT.

The J gene is TRBJ1-3, the V gene TRBV28; tentative D call: TRBD1 (6 bases). Between the trimmed V and J ends, which lost 2 bases and 4 bases, there was a span of 6 bases. Looked up from germline, CDR1 is MDHEN and CDR2 is SYDVKM. The CDR3 has 13 residues. This CDR3 reads CASSLDRGNTIYF. CDR3 bases: TGTGCCAGCAGTTTAGACAGGGGAAACACCATATATTTT.

The chain carries TRBV28 and TRBJ2-1; tentative D call: TRBD2 (6 bases). The germline CDR1 and CDR2 sequences are MDHEN and SYDVKM. Trimming cost V 7 bases and J 8 bases, with 15 bases left between them. This CDR3 has 13 residues. This chain's CDR3 is CASTKRVEYEQFF. The CDR3 bases are TGTGCCAGCACGAAGCGGGTAGAATATGAGCAGTTCTTC.

The chain has TRBV27 and TRBJ2-5, with 8 nucleotides matching TRBD1. The junction had 16 bases not matched to a gene; V was cut back by 5 bases and J by 5 bases. This CDR3 has 17 residues. Germline CDR1 reads MNHEY; CDR2 reads SMNVEV (reference sequence). The CDR3 nucleotides read TGTGCCAGCAGTCCCCTACCGGGACAGGTGGCCCGGGAGACCCAGTACTTC. It translates to CASSPLPGQVARETQYF.

Only a few counts were recorded for this clone. The V call is TRBV9, the J call TRBJ2-1; D is unclear. The germline V gene encodes CDR1 SGDLS and CDR2 YYNGEE. Trimming took 2 bases from V and 4 from J, leaving 13 bases between them. CDR3 length equals 15 residues. CDR3 protein: CASSVWGTSYNEQFF. CDR3 in DNA: TGTGCCAGCAGCGTCTGGGGAACTTCGTACAATGAGCAGTTCTTC.

This sequence joins TRBV7-9 and TRBJ2-5, with D hard to call. The CDR3 has 14 amino acids. Germline V gene lookup returns CDR1 SEHNR and CDR2 FQNEAQ (reference sequence). V was shortened by 5 bases and J by 5 bases, with 15 bases between the two germline ends. CDR3 in DNA: TGTGCCAGCAGCCCGCAGGAAGCGCGGGAGACCCAGTACTTC. Translating it yields CASSPQEARETQYF.

The chain's CDR3 is CASSSSGAGGETDTQYF. In DNA, the CDR3 is TGTGCCAGCAGCTCCTCAGGGGCAGGGGGGGAGACAGATACGCAGTATTTT. V is TRBV7-9 and J is TRBJ2-3; D may be TRBD1 or TRBD2 (7 bases each). V shed 4 bases and J shed 3 bases, with 20 bases lying between them. Germline CDR1 SEHNR, CDR2 FQNEAQ (reference sequence). The CDR3 runs to 17 residues.

This sequence joins TRBV30 and TRBJ2-2; D remains ambiguous. CDR3 length: 14 amino acids. Trimming removed 1 base at V and 1 base at J, with 7 bases between. Germline V gene lookup returns CDR1 GTSNPN and CDR2 SVGIG (reference sequence). The CDR3 region has the DNA TGTGCCTGGAGTGCGGAATGGAACACCGGGGAGCTGTTTTTT. This sequence encodes CAWSAEWNTGELFF. Full variable domain (outside the CDR3, taken from reference TRBV30 and TRBJ2-2): SQTIHQWPATLVQPVGSPLSLECTVEGTSNPNLYWYRQAAGRGLQLLFYSVGIGQISSEVPQNLSASRPQDRQFILSSKKLLLSDSGFYLCAWSAEWNTGELFFGEGSRLTVL.

The chain uses TRBV27 and TRBJ2-6; D is unresolved. V was pared by 1 base and J by 1 base, with 5 bases between. This CDR3 contains 15 residues. Germline V CDR1 and CDR2: MNHEY, SMNVEV (reference sequence). In DNA, the CDR3 is TGTGCCAGCAGTTTATTGGGGTCTGGGGCCAACGTCCTGACTTTC. Its protein is CASSLLGSGANVLTF.